The rows below give T cell receptor beta chains drawn from one sample of a study of T-cell reconstitution after alpha-beta-depleted transplantation in children. TCRdb reanalysed the PCR reads using MiXCR and keeps one entry per CDR3 protein. Among 190,000 or so distinct CDR3 sequences, about 6% were seen once, and the ten largest hold about 5%. Sequences were derived from PBMCs, sampled before TCRalphabeta/CD19-depleted stem cell transplant. These receptors originate from a girl under three years old with combined immunodeficiency, due to receive a stem cell transplant. Each CDR3 is given without its conserved first and last residue.

>TRBV20-1|TRBJ2-1
SARDQQREGAF
>TRBV4-1|TRBJ2-7
ASSQSNWNEQY
>TRBV28|TRBJ2-1
ASSIGASWSGEQF
>TRBV5-1|TRBJ2-1
ASSLLAGGPGEQF
>TRBV12-3/TRBV12-4|TRBJ1-1
ASSPLGDTEAF
>TRBV5-6|TRBJ2-5
ASSWMYQETQY
>TRBV7-8|TRBJ1-2
ASSSGVCGYT
>TRBV7-3|TRBJ2-1
ASSAYAGLGYEQF
>TRBV6-5|TRBJ2-4
ASSYSLEENIQY
>TRBV7-2|TRBJ2-5
ASSWVGTQY
>TRBV28|TRBJ2-1
ASSLSQRLAGGPHNEQF
>TRBV5-1|TRBJ2-7
ASSFGSGQVNEQY
>TRBV28|TRBJ2-1
ASSLELAGTSSYNEQF
>TRBV6-2/TRBV6-3|TRBJ2-7
ASSLQTPYEQY
>TRBV20-1|TRBJ2-1
SAWDGLYNEQF
>TRBV3-1|TRBJ1-4
ASSQDSSHNEKLF
>TRBV20-1|TRBJ2-7
SARKYRDSNYEQY
>TRBV6-5|TRBJ2-7
ASSYSQGTLEYEQY
>TRBV7-8|TRBJ2-2
ASSFPRGGFIGELF
>TRBV27|TRBJ2-7
ASSFGTGGNEQY
>TRBV11-2|TRBJ2-2
ASSLNPSLAGGLGGELF
>TRBV20-1|TRBJ1-2
SAFKGGNYGYT
>TRBV20-1|TRBJ2-7
SARVQGEQY
>TRBV9|TRBJ1-1
ASSGTGTGNTEAF
>TRBV28|TRBJ2-5
ASGETQY
>TRBV25-1|TRBJ2-1
ASNQLARVHHEQF
>TRBV3-1|TRBJ2-7
ASSLGGLVYEQY
>TRBV28|TRBJ1-2
ASSLYGQGKGYT
>TRBV28|TRBJ2-7
ASSLFRYAYEQY
>TRBV29-1|TRBJ1-5
SVEEGNQPQH
>TRBV6-6|TRBJ2-5
ASSQGLRGTQY
>TRBV14|TRBJ2-7
ASSPSPGTGFGLY
>TRBV20-1|TRBJ2-5
SARDRAGAQETQY
>TRBV4-2|TRBJ2-7
ASSQDKTSGGLSYEQY
>TRBV15|TRBJ2-1
ATSSPATSSYNEQF
>TRBV7-6|TRBJ2-7
ASSQPSDLTYEQY
>TRBV5-6|TRBJ1-1
ASSLSPTTNTEAF
>TRBV6-2/TRBV6-3|TRBJ2-7
ASPTSGSQYEQY
>TRBV4-2|TRBJ2-7
ASSPPHRGGGVYEQY
>TRBV4-2|TRBJ2-5
ASSPPRRLAGGGETQY
>TRBV5-1|TRBJ2-1
ASSLASSGRNEQF
>TRBV4-2|TRBJ2-1
ASSPRTSGLSYNEQF
>TRBV14|TRBJ1-1
ASSRTLDTEAF
>TRBV24-1|TRBJ2-7
ATSGQGQDREQY
>TRBV29-1|TRBJ1-1
SVEVGTEAF
>TRBV4-3|TRBJ1-6
ASSQDLSGRGSPLH
>TRBV6-1|TRBJ2-3
ASSEALAYTDTQY
>TRBV20-1|TRBJ1-2
RGGVPGENYGYT
>TRBV29-1|TRBJ2-3
SPLTGSGDTQY
>TRBV4-3|TRBJ1-1
ASSQVGRNTEAF
>TRBV11-2|TRBJ1-3
ASSLMWGNTIY
>TRBV12-3/TRBV12-4|TRBJ1-2
ASSSAARGSSGYT
>TRBV12-3/TRBV12-4|TRBJ2-1
ASSLEGGRAYNEQF